The source of this T cell receptor (beta chain) is a study of shared clonotypes between healthy human individuals (dated by TCRdb to the early 2020s). Notes on the research overall: The cohort comprised a couple of women and a few men aged 18 to 49 years. Libraries were prepared and TCR repertoires were sequenced by different laboratories using diverse techniques, in order to increase sequencing depth and limit assay-specific biases. For each donor, three plates each were used for CD4 naive and CD4 memory, two plates were used for CD8 naive, and one plate was used for CD8 memory. Each donor's leukapheresis produced roughly between roughly 0.94 and 9.5 billion PBMCs. To estimate repertoire size and how much clonotypes are shared between individuals, the study performed deep sequencing of blood TCR repertoires from a handful of healthy adults.

A remark on this clone: This clone's antigen is unknown. There are no base qualities to consult, and no much larger clone falls within one base.

Here is what the overall study found, with its caveats: Based on pairwise subsampling, the degree of clonotype sharing among donors was expected to be affected by sequencing depth. Sharing across several donors was observed for around 5% of naive CD4, 3.5% of naive CD8, around 2.5% of memory CD4, and roughly 0.4% of memory CD8 clonotypes. Rarefaction of sorted-subset datasets indicated incomplete sequencing despite the large sequencing depth. Compared with non-shared clonotypes, clonotypes shared by all four sorted-subset donors had higher generation probabilities. Estimated clonotype richness was generally larger for naive than for memory subsets. The small number of donors limited the genetic and exposure-history diversity represented. Sampling was restricted to blood, and TCR repertoires in tissue are likely to differ from TCR repertoires in blood.

Healthy HIV-negative adults with no recently reported acute infections or vaccinations were included as donors. Only Caucasian adults living in Nashville, Tennessee, USA were represented among the donors. CD4+ T cells were enriched by magnetic negative selection; naive cells were then positively selected on CD45RA, and the negative fraction formed the memory subset. After blood collection by leukapheresis, PBMCs were isolated using Ficoll-Histopaque density gradient centrifugation and then cryopreserved in the vapor phase of liquid nitrogen. Analytical flow cytometry was used to check the purity and quantity of each magnetically sorted T cell population. Genomic DNA was isolated from every sorted fraction and measured by UV absorbance on a Nanodrop 2000c. Using the deep immunoSEQ assay, multiplex PCR amplified TCR CDR3 regions from genomic DNA. Extracted genomic DNA from each cell subset was distributed evenly across all wells of several immunoSEQ 96-well plates, and each plate was treated as a replicate. Each replicate PCR for sorted subsets received about 200 ng genomic DNA, equal to 28,000 or so T cell genomes. Purified libraries were measured with a Qubit 3.0 fluorometer, size-checked on a Bioanalyzer 2100, and measured again with the KAPA Library Quantification kit. Every immunoSEQ 96-well plate was sequenced on a dedicated single-read 150-cycle Illumina NextSeq 550 flow cell. In the authors' own workflow: The immunoSEQ output contained only junctional sequences without quality scores, so filtering could not match that applied to full-length reads. Sequences were annotated with PyIR, a Python wrapper for IgBLAST v1.9, and V/J genes and CDR3 were assigned using IMGT germline references. Reads with weak V/J assignments (E-value above 1e-6), missing CDR3, stop codons, out-of-frame junctions, or ambiguous translated residues were removed. A V3J clonotype was defined by an identical inferred V gene, J gene, and CDR3 amino acid sequence. Percentage overlap between repertoires was computed as shared unique clonotypes divided by the size of the smaller repertoire. Richness of each repertoire was evaluated using RTK rarefaction, the Chao1 estimator, and Recon v2.1 estimates of unobserved clonotypes. Generation probabilities for all TCRbeta clonotypes obtained by the gDNA method from a handful of donors were computed using OLGA. This immuneACCESS table, as held by TCRdb, lists in-frame sequences with V and J called but not all clones. Of the missing ones, under half trace to an unresolved V gene in checked studies; the others have no known cause. That table is the source of V, J and clone size, and D and trimming were worked out from the DNA. The sample data list a few million clones, and approximately 92% of these were observed just once. The ten largest account for roughly 0.13% of the sample.

Material for sequencing was naive CD4+ T cells sorted from blood. The cell subset or site label of this sample denotes: CD45RA+ positively selected. The source of this sequence is a man aged 18 to 29 in good health.

The sequenced DNA is TGTGCCAGCAGCATGGGACTAGCGGGCGCCTACGAGCAGTACTTC. This gives the protein CASSMGLAGAYEQYF. The chain is assembled from TRBV6-5 and TRBJ2-7; 12 bases in the middle match TRBD2. The CDR3 contains 15 residues, cysteine and phenylalanine counted. Only the CDR3 part of the read is kept: 45 bases, read in frame from the first base. As encoded in the germline V gene, CDR1 is MNHEY while CDR2 is SVGAGI. From V the trimming removes 6 bases and from J it removes 2 bases, while the gene matches leave 5 bases of the junction unaccounted for.